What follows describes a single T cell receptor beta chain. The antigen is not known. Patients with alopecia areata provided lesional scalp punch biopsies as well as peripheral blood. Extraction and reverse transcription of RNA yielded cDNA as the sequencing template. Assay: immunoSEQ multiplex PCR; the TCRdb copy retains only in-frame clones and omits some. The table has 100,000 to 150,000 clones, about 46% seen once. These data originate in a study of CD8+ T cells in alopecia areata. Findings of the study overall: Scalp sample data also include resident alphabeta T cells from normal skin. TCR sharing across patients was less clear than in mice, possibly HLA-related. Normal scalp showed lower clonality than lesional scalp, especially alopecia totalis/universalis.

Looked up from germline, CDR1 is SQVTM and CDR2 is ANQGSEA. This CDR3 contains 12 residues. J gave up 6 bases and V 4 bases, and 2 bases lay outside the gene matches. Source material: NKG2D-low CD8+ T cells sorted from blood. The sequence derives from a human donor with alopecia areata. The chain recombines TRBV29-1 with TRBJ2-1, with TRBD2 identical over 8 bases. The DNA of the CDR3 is TGCAGCGTTGCGGGGGGGGCCAATGAGCAGTTCTTC. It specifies CSVAGGANEQFF.